A selection of T cell receptor beta chains follows, all from one sample in a study of Graves' ophthalmopathy and Graves' hyperthyroidism. Using its own MiXCR run on the multiplex PCR reads, TCRdb lists one record per CDR3 protein. The sample has 900,000 to 1,200,000 distinct CDR3 sequences, 35% to 40% seen once; the top ten hold 11%. The sample was peripheral blood or thyroid tissue (not recorded which). The receptors come from an adult man with Graves' hyperthyroidism. Both conserved end residues are part of each CDR3. A D gene is named only where the DNA matches it firmly. Clone size is not always given. Where it is, it says once, few, many or a class for expanded clones.

j_call | v_call | clone_size | d_call | cdr3_nt | cdr3_aa
TRBJ1-1 | TRBV5-1 | - | - | TGCGCCAGCGAACAGGGTCGAGGCTTT | CASEQGRGF
TRBJ2-1 | TRBV25-1 | - | TRBD2 | TGTGCCAGCAGTGACACTAGCGTCAACAATGAGCAGTTCTTC | CASSDTSVNNEQFF
TRBJ1-1 | TRBV10-2 | - | - | TGCGCCAGCAAGACCGCGGGGTTGAACACTGAAGCTTTCTTT | CASKTAGLNTEAFF
TRBJ2-7 | TRBV29-1 | once | - | TGCAGCTCCCACCGAGGGGGTCACGAGCAGTACTTC | CSSHRGGHEQYF
TRBJ2-5 | TRBV20-1 | - | TRBD2 | TGCAGTGCTAGGGTGACTAGCGGGAGGGCGTATGAGACCCAGTACTTC | CSARVTSGRAYETQYF
TRBJ2-7 | TRBV4-3 | - | - | TGCGCCAGCAGCCAAGAGGCCTCCATTGCCAACTACGAGCAGTACTTC | CASSQEASIANYEQYF
TRBJ2-7 | TRBV7-2 | - | - | TGTGCCAGCAGCTTAGGGGGACAAGGGAGGACCGGGGAGCAGTACTTC | CASSLGGQGRTGEQYF
TRBJ1-2 | TRBV24-1 | many | - | TGTGCCACCAGTGACATAGACAGTTATGGCTACACCTTC | CATSDIDSYGYTF
TRBJ1-4 | TRBV29-1 | - | TRBD1 | TGCAGCGTCCTTCGGACAGGGGGCAATGAAAAACTGTTTTTT | CSVLRTGGNEKLFF
TRBJ1-5 | TRBV10-3 | - | TRBD1 | TGTGCCATCAGAGAAACAGGGGGGCCAGCCCTACAGCCCCAGCATTTT | CAIRETGGPALQPQHF
TRBJ2-2 | TRBV10-3 | few | - | TGTGCCAGCAGCCGGGCTTTCGTAACCGGGGAGCTGTTTTTT | CASSRAFVTGELFF
TRBJ1-6 | TRBV7-8 | many | - | TGTGCCAGCAGCTTAGTGGTCGGGTCACCCCTCCACTTT | CASSLVVGSPLHF
TRBJ1-6 | TRBV7-2 | - | - | TGTGCCAGCAGCCTACGAAGTGGGCGTTCACCCCTCCACTTT | CASSLRSGRSPLHF
TRBJ2-6 | TRBV7-3 | - | TRBD1 | TGTGCCAGCAGCCCTCACAGGGGGGCCTCTGGGGCCAACGTCCTGACTTTC | CASSPHRGASGANVLTF
TRBJ1-1 | TRBV5-1 | - | - | TGCGCCAGCAGCTTGGATGGATCGGGGGCTTTCTTT | CASSLDGSGAFF
TRBJ2-7 | TRBV5-1 | - | TRBD1 | TGCGCCAGCAGCCCGTACCCCGACAGGGGGGAACCCTACGAGCAGTACTTC | CASSPYPDRGEPYEQYF
TRBJ2-2 | TRBV24-1 | - | - | TGTGCCACTATAGGACAGACCGGGGAGCTGTTTTTT | CATIGQTGELFF
TRBJ1-4 | TRBV2 | many | - | TGTGCCAGCAGTGAAGCGGGGACGGAAAAACTGTTTTTT | CASSEAGTEKLFF
TRBJ2-6 | TRBV19 | many | - | TGTGCCAGTAGTATCGCGGGTGGGGCCAACGTCCTGACTTTC | CASSIAGGANVLTF
TRBJ2-7 | TRBV6-1 | - | TRBD1 | TGTGCCAGCGTATGGGGTACAGGGGGGACTGGCTACGAGCAGTACTTC | CASVWGTGGTGYEQYF
TRBJ1-2 | TRBV29-1 | few | - | TGCAGCGTTGGAGAGACAGCCATCTATGGCTACACCTTC | CSVGETAIYGYTF
TRBJ1-1 | TRBV12-3/TRBV12-4 | - | TRBD1 | TGTGCCAGCAGTTTAACCAGGGGGCGTGAAGCTTTCTTT | CASSLTRGREAFF
TRBJ1-4 | TRBV2 | - | - | TGTGCCAGCAGGCGCGGGGGCGGTGAAAAACTGTTTTTT | CASRRGGGEKLFF
TRBJ1-5 | TRBV27 | - | TRBD1 | TGTGCCAGCAGTGGGGGACAGGGCCGGTATCAGCCCCAGCATTTT | CASSGGQGRYQPQHF
TRBJ1-2 | TRBV5-4 | - | - | TGTGCCAGCAGCCAAGATAGTGGGGGGGTTCGGTACTATGGCTACACCTTC | CASSQDSGGVRYYGYTF
TRBJ2-5 | TRBV5-6 | many | - | TGTGCCAGCAGCTTGGCGACGGCGGGTCAAGAGACCCAGTACTTC | CASSLATAGQETQYF
TRBJ1-2 | TRBV15 | - | - | TGTGCCACCAGCAGAGATTGGGGCCTGCACACCTTC | CATSRDWGLHTF
TRBJ1-1 | TRBV30 | - | - | TGTGCCTGGAGTGTATTAGGACAGAACACTGAAGCTTTCTTT | CAWSVLGQNTEAFF
TRBJ1-6 | TRBV2 | many | - | TGTGCCAGCAGTGAACGGGACACGTGGAATTCACCCCTCCACTTT | CASSERDTWNSPLHF
TRBJ1-4 | TRBV4-1 | - | - | TGCGCCAGCAGCCAAGAAGGGTTTAATGAAAAACTGTTTTTT | CASSQEGFNEKLFF
TRBJ1-4 | TRBV7-9 | - | TRBD1 | TGTGCCAGCAGCTTTGGGACAGGTGCAACTAATGAAAAACTGTTTTTT | CASSFGTGATNEKLFF
TRBJ1-2 | TRBV10-3 | many | - | TGTGCCAGCAGTTCACAGGGAGAAGGCTACACCTTC | CASSSQGEGYTF
TRBJ2-5 | TRBV4-3 | many | - | TGCGCCAGCAGCCAAGACGGATACGAGACCCAGTACTTC | CASSQDGYETQYF
TRBJ1-3 | TRBV7-2 | many | - | TGTGCCAGCAGCTTCATGAGCTCTGGAAACACCATATATTTT | CASSFMSSGNTIYF
TRBJ1-1 | TRBV6-6 | - | TRBD1 | TGTGCCAGCAGTTACCGCCCGGGGGGGACAGTTAGCCCCACTGAAGCTTTCTTT | CASSYRPGGTVSPTEAFF
TRBJ2-7 | TRBV20-1 | many | - | TGCAGTGCTTCGGAGCGGTTGGGGGAGCAGTACTTC | CSASERLGEQYF
TRBJ1-1 | TRBV12-3/TRBV12-4 | many | - | TGTGCCAGCAGCTTACTGAACACTGAAGCTTTCTTT | CASSLLNTEAFF
TRBJ2-7 | TRBV7-9 | many | - | TGTGCCAGCAGCGCAAAGGAGGGTGGGACCTACGAGCAGTACTTC | CASSAKEGGTYEQYF
TRBJ2-7 | TRBV19 | many | TRBD1 | TGTGCCAGTAGTGTTACGACAGGGGCCTCCTACGAGCAGTACTTC | CASSVTTGASYEQYF
TRBJ1-6 | TRBV7-6 | - | - | TGTGCCAGCAGCAGAGGGTGGGGGGGAGGTAATTCACCCCTCCACTTT | CASSRGWGGGNSPLHF
TRBJ1-4 | TRBV7-8 | many | - | TGTGCCAGCAGCGTAGGACCCTCCCCTAATGAAAAACTGTTTTTT | CASSVGPSPNEKLFF
TRBJ2-7 | TRBV20-1 | - | - | TGCAGTACTAGTAGAGGGGTCTCCTACGAGCAGTACTTC | CSTSRGVSYEQYF